These T cell receptor beta chains were read from a single sample in a study of radiotherapy plus CTLA-4 blockade in lung cancer. Only in-frame clones appear in the TCRdb table, and some are missing; sequencing was by immunoSEQ multiplex PCR. Among 65,000 to 85,000 clones listed, nearly 75% were seen once. The source was peripheral blood, collected from a patient treated with radiotherapy plus ipilimumab. These receptors came from a human donor with non-small cell lung cancer whose response to radiotherapy plus ipilimumab could not be evaluated. Both conserved end residues are part of each CDR3.

TRBV30,CAWSFAWGRFLNSPLHF
TRBV5-6,CASTPGTGVYGYTF
TRBV5-5,CASSLDLFNEQFF
TRBV29-1,CSVVMAGMFDYGYTF
TRBV5-6,CASSWTDYEQYF
TRBV28,CASTPGQEYNEQFF
TRBV5-1,CASSLEAGARQYF
TRBV28,CASSPPTDRENEAFF
TRBV29-1,CSVGGQGIAEAFF
TRBV7-3,CASSLMTAPNSPLHF
TRBV2,CASSHGRAGGPYNEQFF
TRBV27,CASSLRTGTGLQEQYF
TRBV2,CASTGGYTTDTQYF
TRBV5-1,CASSLVPGVTDTQYF
TRBV9,CASSVGAGTGNTIYF